This TCR beta chain was obtained from a study of blood T cell repertoires in COVID-19. Looking at the study overall: Whether acute or convalescent, the COVID-19 samples came from the United States, Italy and Spain.

In Cohort 3, a recovered donor had either two negative PCRs, clearance, or symptom resolution. Using immunoSEQ multiplex PCR, the repertoire was profiled, and TCRdb retains in-frame clones only, with some absent. The table records 260,000 or so clones, more than 75% of them present only once. Germline CDR1 and CDR2: MNHEY and SMNVEV (reference sequence). V dropped 3 bases and J dropped 6 bases, with 11 bases sitting between them. This CDR3 spans 14 amino acids. The clonotype comes from a man aged 18 to 29 who had recovered from COVID-19. This rearrangement joins TRBV27 to TRBJ2-2; D is perhaps TRBD1 (6 bases). The sequencing sample was made of PBMCs or T cells enriched from blood (not recorded which). CDR3 protein: CASSFRTEPGELFF. For the CDR3, the DNA is TGTGCCAGCAGTTTTCGGACAGAGCCCGGGGAGCTGTTTTTT.